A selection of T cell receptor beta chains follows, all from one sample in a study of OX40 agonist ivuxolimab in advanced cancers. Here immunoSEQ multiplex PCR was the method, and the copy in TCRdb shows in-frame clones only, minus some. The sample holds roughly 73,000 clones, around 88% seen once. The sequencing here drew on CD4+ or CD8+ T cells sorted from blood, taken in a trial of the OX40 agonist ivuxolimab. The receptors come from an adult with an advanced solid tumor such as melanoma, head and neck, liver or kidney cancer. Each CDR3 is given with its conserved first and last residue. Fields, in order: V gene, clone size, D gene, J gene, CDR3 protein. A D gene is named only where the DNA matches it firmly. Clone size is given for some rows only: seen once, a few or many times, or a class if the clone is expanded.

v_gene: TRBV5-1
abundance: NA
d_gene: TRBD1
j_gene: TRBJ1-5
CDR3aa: CASSLGGQFNQPQHF

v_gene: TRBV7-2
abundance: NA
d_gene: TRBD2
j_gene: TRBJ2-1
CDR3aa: CASSPHLAGVYNEQFF

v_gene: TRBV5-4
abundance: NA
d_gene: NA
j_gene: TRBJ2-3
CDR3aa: CASSLERGWADTQYF

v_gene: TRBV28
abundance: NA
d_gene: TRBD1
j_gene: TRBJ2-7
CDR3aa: CASSTSGTGRYEQYF

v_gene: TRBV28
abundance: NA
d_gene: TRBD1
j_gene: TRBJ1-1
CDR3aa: CASSLGGLRFGEAFF

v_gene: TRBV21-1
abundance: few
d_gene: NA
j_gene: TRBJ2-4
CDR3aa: CASSQAPHWTLAKNIQYF

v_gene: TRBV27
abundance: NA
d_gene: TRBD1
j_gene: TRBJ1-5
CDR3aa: CASSLSHSTGGEQPQHF

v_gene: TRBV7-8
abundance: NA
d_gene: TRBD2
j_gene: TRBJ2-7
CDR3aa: CASTEGSGSSYEQYF

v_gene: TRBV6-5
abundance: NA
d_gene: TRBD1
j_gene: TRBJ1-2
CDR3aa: CASSWTGQYGYTF

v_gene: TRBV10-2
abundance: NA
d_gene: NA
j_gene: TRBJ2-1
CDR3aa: CASSEIRGAGEQFF

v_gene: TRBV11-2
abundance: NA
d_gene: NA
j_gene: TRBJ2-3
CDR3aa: CASSHLEGADTQYF

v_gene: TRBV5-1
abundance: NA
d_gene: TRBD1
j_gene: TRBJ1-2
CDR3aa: CASSMTGDGYGYTF

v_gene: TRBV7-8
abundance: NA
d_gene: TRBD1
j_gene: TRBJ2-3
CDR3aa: CASSLWASQGAGADTQYF

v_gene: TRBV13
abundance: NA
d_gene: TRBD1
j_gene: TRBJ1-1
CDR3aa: CASSPARGTGGMGLNTEAFF

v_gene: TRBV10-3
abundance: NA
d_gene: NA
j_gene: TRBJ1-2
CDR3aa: CAITREGYGYTF

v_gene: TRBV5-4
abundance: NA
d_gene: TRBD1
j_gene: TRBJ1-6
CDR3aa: CASSYRDSNSPLHF

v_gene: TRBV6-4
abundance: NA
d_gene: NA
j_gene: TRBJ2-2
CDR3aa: CASRPSEAGELFF

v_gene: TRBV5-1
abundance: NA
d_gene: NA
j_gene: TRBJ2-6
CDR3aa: CASTGEVSGANVLTF

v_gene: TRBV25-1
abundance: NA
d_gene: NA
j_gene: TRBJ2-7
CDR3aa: CASSEGVRRPYEQYF

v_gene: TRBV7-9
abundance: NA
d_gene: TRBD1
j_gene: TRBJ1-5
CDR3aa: CASSSQGAGQPQHF

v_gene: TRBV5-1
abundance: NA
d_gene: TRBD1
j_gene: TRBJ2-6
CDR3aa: CASSPEQGPYSGANVLTF

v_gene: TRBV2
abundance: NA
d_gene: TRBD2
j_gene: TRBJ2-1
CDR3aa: CASSGGLAGGHEQFF

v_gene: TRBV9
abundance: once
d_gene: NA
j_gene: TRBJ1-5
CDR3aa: CASSVDGSNQPQHF

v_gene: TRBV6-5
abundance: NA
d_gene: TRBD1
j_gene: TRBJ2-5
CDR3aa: CASSTGTGGQETQYF

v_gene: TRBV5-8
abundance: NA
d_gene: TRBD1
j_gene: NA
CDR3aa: CASSLDRGDEQYF

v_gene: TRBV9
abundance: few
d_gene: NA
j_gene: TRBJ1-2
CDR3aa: CASSVGRSYTF

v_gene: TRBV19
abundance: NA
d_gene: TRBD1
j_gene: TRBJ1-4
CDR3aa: CASSTPGQGDEKLFF

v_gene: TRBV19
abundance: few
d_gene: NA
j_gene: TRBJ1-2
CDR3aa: CASSWTYTPNYGYTF

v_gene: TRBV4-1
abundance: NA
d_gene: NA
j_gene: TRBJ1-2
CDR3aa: CASSQDLNLRYTF

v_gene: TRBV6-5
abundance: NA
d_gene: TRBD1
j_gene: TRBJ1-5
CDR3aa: CASNVQGAGNQPQHF

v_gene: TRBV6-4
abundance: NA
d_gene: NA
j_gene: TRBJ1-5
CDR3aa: CASSDGNQPQHF

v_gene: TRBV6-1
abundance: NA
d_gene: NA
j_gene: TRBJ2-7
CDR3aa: CASTTLHSSYEQYF

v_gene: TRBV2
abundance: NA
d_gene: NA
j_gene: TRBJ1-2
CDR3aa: CASTPGPYGYTF

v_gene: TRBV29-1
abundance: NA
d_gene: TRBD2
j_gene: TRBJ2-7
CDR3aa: CSVEGPASGVDEQYF

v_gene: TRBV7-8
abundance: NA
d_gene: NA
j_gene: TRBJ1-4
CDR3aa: CASSLGGGEKLFF

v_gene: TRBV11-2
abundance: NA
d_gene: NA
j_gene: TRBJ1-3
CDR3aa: CASSPTREGAGNTIYF

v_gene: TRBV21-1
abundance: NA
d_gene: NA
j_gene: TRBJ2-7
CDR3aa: CASTLGREWSEQYF

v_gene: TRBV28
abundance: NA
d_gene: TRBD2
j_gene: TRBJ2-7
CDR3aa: CASSPGGGSYEQYF

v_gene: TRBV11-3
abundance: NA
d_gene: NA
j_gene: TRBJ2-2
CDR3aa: CASSRAGRSTGELFF

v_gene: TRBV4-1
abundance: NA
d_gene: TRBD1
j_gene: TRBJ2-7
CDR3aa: CASSRPDRGSYEQYF

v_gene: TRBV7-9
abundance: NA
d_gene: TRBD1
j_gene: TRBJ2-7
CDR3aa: CASSSLEGPGTGGYEQYF

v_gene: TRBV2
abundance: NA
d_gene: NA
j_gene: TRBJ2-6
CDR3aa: CASTRRTTPGANVLTF

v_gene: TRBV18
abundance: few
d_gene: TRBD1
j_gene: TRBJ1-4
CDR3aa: CASSPRDRGKKLFF